The T cell receptor beta chain described here comes from a study of blood T cell repertoires in COVID-19. Overall study: In each case, the material was cDNA or gDNA derived from T cells, B-cell-depleted T cells, or PBMCs.

Germline V CDR1 and CDR2: SGDLS, YYNGEE. Trimming removed 4 bases from V and 13 bases from J, with 9 bases in between. The CDR3 runs to 11 residues. Clones were read by immunoSEQ multiplex PCR, and TCRdb kept only the in-frame ones, dropping some. The sample lists 100,000 to 120,000 clones, about 84% occurring once. What was sequenced was peripheral blood. V usage is TRBV9 and J usage is TRBJ1-6, with unresolved D. This TCR derives from a man aged 45 to 65 with acute or convalescent COVID-19. Written as DNA, the CDR3 is TGTGCCAGCAGCTCCCCCGGGCCCCTCCACTTT. It encodes CASSSPGPLHF.